This entry concerns a single T cell receptor (beta chain). As yet, its antigen is unknown. Trimming cost V 7 bases and J 7 bases, with 17 bases left between them. This CDR3 has 15 residues. Germline V gene lookup returns CDR1 SGHVS and CDR2 FNYEAQ. This sample is drawn from a study of shared clonotypes between healthy human individuals. Study-wide background: Samples came from two female and a few male donors aged 18 to 49. Study results and caveats: Clonotype sharing levels among donors were expected to vary with sequencing depth. Clonotypes not shared had lower generation probabilities than those common to all four donors.

The assay was immunoSEQ multiplex PCR, and TCRdb's table has in-frame clones only and misses some. This table holds about 2 million clones, approximately 94% found once. Naive CD8 cells comprised CD45RO-negative, CCR7-positively selected cells, excluding terminally differentiated effector memory CD45RA+ cells. This chain uses TRBV7-6 with TRBJ1-6, with D perhaps TRBD1 (5 bases). This receptor was taken from a man younger than 30 in good health. The sequenced material came from naive CD8+ T cells sorted from blood. The CDR3 sequence: CASKVYEGPNSPLHF. The CDR3 DNA follows: TGTGCCAGCAAAGTTTACGAGGGGCCAAATTCACCCCTCCACTTT.